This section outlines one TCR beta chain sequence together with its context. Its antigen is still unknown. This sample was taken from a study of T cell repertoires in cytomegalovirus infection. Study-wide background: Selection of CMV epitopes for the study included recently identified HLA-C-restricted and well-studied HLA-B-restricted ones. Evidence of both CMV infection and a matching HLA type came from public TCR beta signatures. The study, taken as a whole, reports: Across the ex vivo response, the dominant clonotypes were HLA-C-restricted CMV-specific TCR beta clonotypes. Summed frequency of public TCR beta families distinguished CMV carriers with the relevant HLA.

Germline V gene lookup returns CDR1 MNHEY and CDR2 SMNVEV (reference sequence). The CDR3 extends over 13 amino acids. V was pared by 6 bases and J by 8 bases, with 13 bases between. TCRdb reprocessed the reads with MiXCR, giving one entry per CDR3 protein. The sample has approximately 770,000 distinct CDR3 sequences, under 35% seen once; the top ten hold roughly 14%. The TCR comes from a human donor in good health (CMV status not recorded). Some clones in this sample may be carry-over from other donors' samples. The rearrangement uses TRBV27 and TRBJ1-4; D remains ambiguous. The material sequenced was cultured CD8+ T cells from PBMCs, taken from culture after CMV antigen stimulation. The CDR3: CASRLQPREKLFF. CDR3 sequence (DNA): TGTGCCAGCAGGCTACAGCCTCGAGAAAAACTGTTTTTT. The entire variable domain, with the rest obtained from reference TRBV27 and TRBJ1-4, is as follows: EAQVTQNPRYLITVTGKKLTVTCSQNMNHEYMSWYRQDPGLGLRQIYYSMNVEVTDKGDVPEGYKVSRKEKRNFPLILESPSPNQTSLYFCASRLQPREKLFFGSGTQLSVL.